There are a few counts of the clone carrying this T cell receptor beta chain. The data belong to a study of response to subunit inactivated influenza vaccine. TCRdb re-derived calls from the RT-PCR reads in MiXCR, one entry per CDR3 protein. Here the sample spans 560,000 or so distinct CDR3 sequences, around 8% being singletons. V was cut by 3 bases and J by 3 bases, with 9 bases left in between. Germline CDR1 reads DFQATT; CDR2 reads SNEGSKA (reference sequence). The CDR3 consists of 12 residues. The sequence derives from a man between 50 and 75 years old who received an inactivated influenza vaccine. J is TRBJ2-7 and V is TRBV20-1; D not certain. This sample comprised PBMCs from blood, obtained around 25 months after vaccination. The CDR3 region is CSARDGLYEQYF. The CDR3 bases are TGCAGTGCTAGGGATGGTCTCTACGAGCAGTACTTC.